Below, 20 T cell receptor beta chains from the same sample are listed, as sequenced in a study of cytomegalovirus exposure and HLA in healthy donors. Only in-frame clones appear in the TCRdb table, and some are missing; sequencing was by immunoSEQ multiplex PCR. Of about 73,000 clones listed, roughly 96% are singletons. The sequencing input was PBMCs. Receptors were obtained from a man aged 18-30 years in good health and CMV-seronegative.

This chain connects TRBV28 to TRBJ1-4; D perhaps matches TRBD1 (5 bases). Germline V CDR1 and CDR2: MDHEN, SYDVKM. The CDR3 sequence is 12 residues long. The germline V and J ends were trimmed by 9 bases and 4 bases, with 9 bases remaining between them. The CDR3 here is CASRQLNEKLFF. CDR3 sequence (DNA): TGTGCCAGTAGACAGCTTAATGAAAAACTGTTTTTT.

The rearrangement links TRBV7-2 to TRBJ1-2; D gene ambiguous. Deletions cut 7 bases from V and 6 bases from J, with 18 bases between. This CDR3 region has 14 residues. The V gene's germline CDR1 is SGHTA and CDR2 FQGNSA. CDR3 coding DNA: TGTGCCAGCACCCCCGGGAGACCGGGTGATGGCTACACCTTC. Its translation is CASTPGRPGDGYTF.

V is TRBV5-4 and J is TRBJ2-2, with 8 positions matching TRBD1. Germline assignment: CDR1 SGHNT and CDR2 YYREEE (reference sequence). This CDR3 is built from 14 residues. With V trimmed by 3 bases and J by 7 bases, 5 bases remained unmatched. Here the CDR3 reads CASSWTGSDGELFF. In DNA form, the CDR3 reads TGTGCCAGCAGCTGGACAGGGTCGGACGGGGAGCTGTTTTTT.

The rearrangement joins TRBV27 to TRBJ1-5, with D hard to call. Germline V lookup: CDR1 MNHEY, CDR2 SMNVEV (reference sequence). This CDR3 is 14 amino acids long. The ends were cut back, 2 bases at V and 6 bases at J, with 11 bases in the middle. CDR3 in amino acids: CASSLRGLTQPQHF. CDR3 coding DNA: TGTGCCAGCAGTTTAAGAGGGCTTACTCAGCCCCAGCATTTT.

The chain carries TRBV18 and TRBJ2-7; weak D call: TRBD1 (5 bases). Germline-derived CDR1 and CDR2 are KGHSH and LQKENI. Trimming left V 2 bases short and J 0 bases short, with 11 bases between. The length of the CDR3 is 15 residues. The CDR3 sequence: CASSPVDRSSYEQYF. CDR3 nucleotides: TGTGCCAGCTCACCAGTCGACAGAAGCTCCTACGAGCAGTACTTC.

This sequence joins TRBV2 and TRBJ2-3, with 8 bases lining up with TRBD2. The CDR3 sequence is 15 residues long. Germline V CDR1 and CDR2: SNHLY, FYNNEI. Trimming cost V 7 bases and J 2 bases; bases outside gene matches: 8. The CDR3 reads CASNRLAKDTDTQYF. The CDR3 DNA sequence: TGTGCCAGCAACCGACTAGCGAAGGACACAGATACGCAGTATTTT.

The chain has TRBV2 and TRBJ1-3, with D unresolved. Trimming took off 6 bases at V and 0 bases at J, with 12 bases between the two ends. CDR3 length equals 15 residues. Germline assignment: CDR1 SNHLY and CDR2 FYNNEI. In DNA form, the CDR3 reads TGTGCCAGCAGAGAGGGCAGAAGCTCTGGAAACACCATATATTTT. Translated, it gives CASREGRSSGNTIYF.

This clone occurred a few times. The V and J genes are TRBV30 and TRBJ2-4; D might be TRBD2 (5 bases). Trimming shortened V by 2 bases and J by 8 bases, and 10 bases separated the two germline ends. CDR1 and CDR2 (germline): GTSNPN, SVGIG (reference sequence). The length of the CDR3 is 12 residues. CDR3 bases: TGTGCCTGGAGTAGGGAGTTAGACATTCAGTACTTC. It translates to CAWSRELDIQYF.

The V and J genes are TRBV27 and TRBJ2-5; 10 bases align to TRBD2. V shed 4 bases, J shed 0 bases, and the junction held 11 bases outside the gene matches. Looked up from germline, CDR1 is MNHEY and CDR2 is SMNVEV (reference sequence). The CDR3 runs 18 residues. CDR3 nucleotide sequence: TGTGCCAGCAGTTCTCGACAGGGTCTAGCGGGGGACCAAGAGACCCAGTACTTC. Translation: CASSSRQGLAGDQETQYF.

The sample holds a few counts of this clone. The V and J genes are TRBV19 and TRBJ2-5, with a possible D match to TRBD1 (6 bases). The CDR3 length is 11 residues. Germline values: CDR1 LNHDA, CDR2 SQIVND (reference sequence). The V gene lost 6 bases and the J gene lost 4 bases, with 6 bases spanning the gap. In DNA, the CDR3 is TGTGCCAGTAGACAGGGAGAGACCCAGTACTTC. Translating it yields CASRQGETQYF.

The chain couples TRBV6-1 to TRBJ2-1; 7 bases agree with TRBD2. V shed 3 bases, J shed 9 bases, and the junction held 14 bases outside the gene matches. Germline V gene lookup returns CDR1 MNHNS and CDR2 SASEGT. The CDR3 spans 16 residues. The CDR3 region has the DNA TGTGCCAGCAGTGAGTTGAAGGGGAGGGGAACCGGTGAGCAGTTCTTC. Residues: CASSELKGRGTGEQFF.

The rearrangement joins TRBV10-3 to TRBJ1-5, with 10 positions matching TRBD1. The V and J ends lost 11 bases and 1 base, in that order; junction bases with no gene match: 11. Germline V lookup: CDR1 ENHRY, CDR2 SYGVKD. There are 16 residues in the CDR3. The CDR3 is CAVRDRGLWSNQPQHF. DNA of the CDR3: TGTGCCGTCCGGGACAGGGGCCTATGGAGCAATCAGCCCCAGCATTTT.

This chain connects TRBV7-9 to TRBJ1-5; 9 positions agree with TRBD1. The CDR3 is 14 residues long. The germline CDR1 and CDR2 sequences are SEHNR and FQNEAQ (reference sequence). V lost 10 bases to trimming and J lost 6 bases; unmatched junction nucleotides: 10. For the CDR3, the DNA is TGTGCCACCGAACAGGGGGCGGCTGGTCAGCCCCAGCATTTT. Amino acids: CATEQGAAGQPQHF.

The rearrangement uses TRBV29-1 and TRBJ2-7, with TRBD2 as a possible D gene (6 bases). The CDR3 has 14 amino acids. Germline loops: CDR1 SQVTM, CDR2 ANQGSEA. With 3 bases removed from V and 4 bases from J, the gap between germline ends came to 16 bases. Here the CDR3 DNA reads TGCAGCGTTGAGTCAGCCCGAGGAGGGTACGAGCAGTACTTC. This codes for CSVESARGGYEQYF.

The gene calls are TRBV5-1 and TRBJ1-1; TRBD1 matches at 8 bases. V lost 1 base and J lost 1; bases outside the gene matches: 6. The CDR3 runs 16 residues. Per germline, CDR1 SGHRS and CDR2 YFSETQ. The CDR3 is CASSLSQGAANTEAFF. The CDR3 nucleotides are TGCGCCAGCAGCTTGAGTCAGGGGGCGGCGAACACTGAAGCTTTCTTT.

The V call is TRBV6-4, the J call TRBJ1-2; 7 bases are shared with TRBD1. Germline V gives CDR1 MRHNA, CDR2 SNTAGT. This CDR3 region has 15 residues. With V trimmed by 8 bases and J by 4 bases, 13 bases remained unmatched. CDR3 nucleotide sequence: TGTGCCAGCCGACCCGCGCCCCAGGGGGGCTATGGCTACACCTTC. Protein: CASRPAPQGGYGYTF.

The CDR3 spells CASGSLGGGQGANEQFF. CDR3 sequence (DNA): TGTGCTAGTGGTTCCCTCGGAGGGGGACAGGGGGCCAATGAGCAGTTCTTC. V usage is TRBV12-5 and J usage is TRBJ2-1; TRBD1 matches at 12 bases. The V segment lost 4 bases and the J segment 6 bases; nucleotides outside the gene matches: 10. CDR1 and CDR2 (germline): LGHNT, FRNRAP. The CDR3 contains 17 residues.

The chain joins TRBV7-3 to TRBJ2-1; 10 bases are a match to TRBD2. The CDR3 is 15 residues long. Germline CDR1 reads SGHTA; CDR2 reads FQGTGA. J lost 5 bases, V lost 7 bases, and 8 bases had no gene match. The DNA for the CDR3 is TGTGCCAGCACCCTTAGCGGGGGGCTCAACAATGAGCAGTTCTTC. Protein product: CASTLSGGLNNEQFF.

This clone was found once. This rearrangement joins TRBV6-5 to TRBJ2-7; maybe TRBD1 (6 bases). The germline CDR1 and CDR2 sequences are MNHEY and SVGAGI. The CDR3 covers 14 residues. V was pared by 4 bases and J by 1 base, with 11 bases between. The chain's CDR3 is CASSFRGLSYEQYF. The CDR3 bases are TGTGCCAGCAGTTTCAGGGGTCTTTCCTACGAGCAGTACTTC.

This chain links TRBV7-9 with TRBJ2-5; tentatively, D is TRBD1 (5 bases). V was pared by 1 base and J by 2 bases, with 11 bases between. Germline V gene lookup returns CDR1 SEHNR and CDR2 FQNEAQ (reference sequence). The CDR3 covers 15 residues. This CDR3 reads CASSLEAGPQETQYF. For the CDR3, the DNA is TGTGCCAGCAGCTTAGAGGCAGGGCCACAAGAGACCCAGTACTTC.